A single sample is the source of the 25 T cell receptor beta chains below, sequenced in a study of blood T cells in healthy people across ages. With a J-beta primer mix and a sample-barcoded 5' primer, a second PCR ran roughly 6 to 11 cycles. TCRdb called the 5' RACE reads again in MiXCR, with one record for every CDR3 protein. The table shows roughly 800,000 distinct CDR3 sequences, with roughly 60% occurring only once. What was sequenced was blood. These receptors all come from a man in his thirties or forties in good health.

The rearrangement uses TRBV19 and TRBJ2-5; TRBD2 matches at 7 bases. The J call may be wrong; the DNA end is better matched by TRBJ2-7. The CDR3 consists of 16 residues. The germline V gene encodes CDR1 LNHDA and CDR2 SQIVND (reference sequence). The CDR3 sequence: CASSSVRGGSGYEQYF. The CDR3, as DNA: TGTGCCAGTTCTTCAGTACGGGGAGGGTCAGGGTACGAGCAGTACTTC.

In its sample, this clonotype was seen a few times. The V call is TRBV20-1, the J call TRBJ2-5; TRBD2 is a possible D gene (5 bases). Trimming stripped 2 bases from V and 5 bases from J, with 18 bases between. The germline gives CDR1 DFQATT, CDR2 SNEGSKA (reference sequence). This CDR3 is 15 amino acids long. The chain's CDR3 is CSARWWSRGRETQYF. CDR3 bases: TGCAGTGCTAGATGGTGGTCTCGGGGTCGCGAGACCCAGTACTTC.

The chain combines TRBV15 with TRBJ2-1, with unresolved D. The CDR3 loop spans 10 amino acids. Trimming cost V 0 bases and J 14 bases, with 5 bases left between them. CDR1 and CDR2 from the germline V gene are LNHNV and YYDKDF (reference sequence). The CDR3 DNA follows: TGTGCCACCAGCAGAGATCATGAGTTCTTC. Translating gives CATSRDHEFF.

The chain has TRBV7-9 and TRBJ1-5; 9 bases line up with TRBD1. The CDR3 is made up of 16 amino acids. After removal of 5 bases from V and 2 bases from J, the junction contained 7 bases not matched to a gene. Germline V gene lookup returns CDR1 SEHNR and CDR2 FQNEAQ (reference sequence). CDR3 region: CASSQGTGTRNQPQHF. The CDR3 nucleotides are TGTGCCAGCAGCCAGGGGACAGGGACTCGCAATCAGCCCCAGCATTTT.

This clonotype was observed at least ten times. The chain couples TRBV4-2 to TRBJ2-7; no definite D call. This CDR3 is 15 amino acids long. CDR1 is LGHNA, CDR2 YNFKEQ, per germline. Trimming pared 0 bases from V and 4 bases from J, leaving 13 bases between. The CDR3: CASSQESAYRYEQYF. CDR3 nucleotide sequence: TGTGCCAGCAGCCAAGAATCCGCCTATAGATACGAGCAGTACTTC.

The chain is built from TRBV12-3 or TRBV12-4 and TRBJ2-3; 11 nucleotides agree with TRBD2. CDR3 size: 15 residues. Germline trimming cut 8 bases from V and 1 base from J; bases unmatched to any gene: 5. The CDR3 region has the DNA TGTGCCAGCGGAAATAGCGGGGGGGGCACAGATACGCAGTATTTT. Translation gives CASGNSGGGTDTQYF.

V and J are TRBV28 and TRBJ2-5; D possibly corresponds to TRBD2 (6 bases). CDR3 length: 15 amino acids. The germline V gene has CDR1 MDHEN and CDR2 SYDVKM. V shed 6 bases and J shed 5 bases, with 19 bases lying between them. Here the CDR3 reads CASRETRLPSETQYF. The CDR3 DNA follows: TGTGCCAGCAGGGAGACTAGGCTTCCTTCTGAGACCCAGTACTTC.

This chain uses TRBV6-1 with TRBJ2-1; D not certain. Germline CDR1 MNHNS, CDR2 SASEGT. The CDR3 runs to 13 residues. V was clipped by 1 base and J by 8 bases, with 9 bases between them. The DNA for the CDR3 is TGTGCCAGCAGTGAAGTGCTGGACGATGAGCAGTTCTTC. It is translated as CASSEVLDDEQFF.

This clonotype was counted between two and nine times. One end of the junction fails to match germline, which may point to a read error. Here the CDR3 reads CASRGWDKSYEQYF. In nucleotides, the CDR3 is TGCGCGAGCAGGGGTTGGGACAAGTCCTACGAGCAGTACTTC. The chain links TRBV5-1 to TRBJ2-7; D perhaps matches TRBD1 (6 bases). This CDR3 region has 14 residues. The V gene's germline CDR1 is SGHRS and CDR2 YFSETQ. The entire variable domain, with the rest obtained from reference TRBV5-1 and TRBJ2-7, is as follows: KAGVTQTPRYLIKTRGQQVTLSCSPISGHRSVSWYQQTPGQGLQFLFEYFSETQRNKGNFPGRFSGRQFSNSRSEMNVSTLELGDSALYLCASRGWDKSYEQYFGPGTRLTVT.

In DNA form, the CDR3 reads TGTGCCAGCAGCTCCGGGGTCGGTGATACGCAGTATTTT. It specifies CASSSGVGDTQYF. The J gene is TRBJ2-3, the V gene TRBV7-2, with D tentatively TRBD2 (5 bases). Deletions cut 4 bases from V and 6 bases from J, with 11 bases between. The CDR3 has 13 amino acids. Per germline, CDR1 SGHTA and CDR2 FQGNSA.

This clonotype was counted between two and nine times. As DNA, the CDR3 is TGTGCCAGCAGCGTAGGGGAGGGGATACGCTACGAGCAGTACTTC. Translated: CASSVGEGIRYEQYF. The gene calls are TRBV9 and TRBJ2-7; 7 bases are a match to TRBD2. Germline CDR1 reads SGDLS; CDR2 reads YYNGEE. The J segment lost 3 bases and the V segment lost 0 bases, leaving 6 bases of the junction unmatched. The CDR3 runs 15 residues.

V usage is TRBV7-9 and J usage is TRBJ1-1; 7 nucleotides agree with TRBD1. The V gene's germline CDR1 is SEHNR and CDR2 FQNEAQ (reference sequence). This CDR3 is 13 amino acids long. The J segment lost 6 bases and the V segment lost 5 bases, leaving 6 bases of the junction unmatched. The CDR3 is CASSPNQGAEAFF. As DNA, the CDR3 is TGTGCCAGCAGCCCTAATCAGGGGGCTGAAGCTTTCTTT.

This clonotype was picked up one time. The chain joins TRBV6-5 to TRBJ1-2; D call uncertain. The CDR3 is 14 amino acids. The V end was cut by 5 bases, the J end by 4 bases, with 14 bases between. The germline gives CDR1 MNHEY, CDR2 SVGAGI. CDR3 protein: CASSPTAETYGYTF. CDR3 sequence (DNA): TGTGCCAGCAGTCCGACCGCTGAGACCTATGGCTACACCTTC.

The chain is built from TRBV10-3 and TRBJ2-3; D possibly uses TRBD1 or TRBD2 (6 bases each). V shed 11 bases and J shed 7 bases, with 13 bases lying between them. CDR1 and CDR2 (germline): ENHRY, SYGVKD. The CDR3 spans 11 residues. The CDR3 protein is CASRGANTQYF. The CDR3 bases are TGTGCCTCGAGGGGGGCAAATACGCAGTATTTT.

The chain recombines TRBV6-2 or TRBV6-3 with TRBJ2-1, with 8 bases fitting TRBD1. TRBJ2-7 explains the end of the DNA better; the J call may be wrong. Germline CDR1 MNHEY, CDR2 SVGEGT. The CDR3 sequence is 16 residues long. Here the CDR3 reads CASSDGWTGLGDEQYF. The CDR3 region has the DNA TGTGCCAGCAGTGACGGGTGGACAGGGCTGGGCGATGAGCAGTACTTC.

The chain employs TRBV29-1 and TRBJ2-2; D may match TRBD1 or TRBD2 (5 bases each). This CDR3 has 13 amino acids. Trimming shortened V by 4 bases and J by 3 bases, and 9 bases separated the two germline ends. From germline, CDR1 is SQVTM and CDR2 ANQGSEA. This CDR3 is CSVAGTHTGELFF. For the CDR3, the DNA is TGCAGCGTTGCCGGGACCCACACCGGGGAGCTGTTTTTT.

The chain uses TRBV27 and TRBJ2-7; 9 nucleotides line up with TRBD1. Germline-derived CDR1 and CDR2 are MNHEY and SMNVEV (reference sequence). J lost 6 bases, V lost 8 bases, and 11 bases had no gene match. CDR3 length: 14 residues. CDR3 amino acids: CASGRDRAVIEQYF. The DNA for the CDR3 is TGTGCCAGCGGCCGGGACAGGGCTGTTATCGAGCAGTACTTC.

This clonotype was counted only a few times. The gene calls are TRBV7-2 and TRBJ2-3; D is ambiguous. Germline lookup yields CDR1 SGHTA and CDR2 FQGNSA. Trimming took off 2 bases at V and 6 bases at J, with 6 bases between the two ends. The CDR3 runs 12 residues. The CDR3 sequence is CASSLIPDTQYF. CDR3 coding DNA: TGTGCCAGCAGCTTAATTCCCGATACGCAGTATTTT.

This clonotype was counted a few times. V usage is TRBV11-2 and J usage is TRBJ2-5, with 10 bases fitting TRBD1. CDR1 is SGHAT and CDR2 is FQNNGV in the germline V gene. The CDR3 is made up of 18 amino acids. V lost 2 bases, J lost 5 bases, and 14 bases stayed unmatched. Written as DNA, the CDR3 is TGTGCCAGCAGCTTAAAATGGATCGGGACAGGGGCAGGGGAGACCCAGTACTTC. Protein sequence: CASSLKWIGTGAGETQYF.

The chain uses TRBV29-1 and TRBJ1-1; D unresolved. The CDR3 sequence is 11 residues long. Germline V gene data show CDR1 as SQVTM and CDR2 as ANQGSEA. V lost 7 bases, J lost 6 bases, and 12 bases lay in between. The CDR3 is CSATDGAEAFF. The CDR3 nucleotides are TGCAGCGCTACGGATGGCGCTGAAGCTTTCTTT.

A few counts support this clonotype. This chain uses TRBV21-1 with TRBJ2-1; TRBD1, the table's D call, lacks a check against the DNA. TRBV21-1 is assigned pseudogene status. This CDR3 contains 12 residues. The CDR3 is CALRGKINEQFF. The CDR3 region has the DNA TGTGCCCTGAGGGGGAAAATCAATGAGCAGTTCTTC.

The V and J genes are TRBV28 and TRBJ1-5, with D possibly being TRBD1 (6 bases). The germline gives CDR1 MDHEN, CDR2 SYDVKM. The CDR3 totals 14 residues. Between the trimmed V and J ends, which lost 5 bases and 10 bases, there was a span of 18 bases. CDR3 nucleotide sequence: TGTGCCAGCAGTCTTGACAGGACTATCGATCCCCAGCATTTT. Protein product: CASSLDRTIDPQHF. Based on the CDR3 plus reference TRBV28 and TRBJ1-5, the full variable domain is DVKVTQSSRYLVKRTGEKVFLECVQDMDHENMFWYRQDPGLGLRLIYFSYDVKMKEKGDIPEGYSVSREKKERFSLILESASTNQTSMYLCASSLDRTIDPQHFGDGTRLSIL.

This sequence joins TRBV7-2 and TRBJ2-3, with a weak D call TRBD2 (6 bases). Germline V gene data show CDR1 as SGHTA and CDR2 as FQGNSA. V lost 5 bases and J 6 bases, leaving 15 bases between the germline ends. CDR3 length: 14 residues. This CDR3 reads CASSMEPGDDTQYF. For the CDR3, the DNA is TGTGCCAGCAGCATGGAACCGGGGGACGATACGCAGTATTTT.

This clonotype was observed a handful of times. The chain links TRBV16 to TRBJ2-4; 8 bases agree with TRBD1. Trimming took 2 bases from V and 4 from J; bases not matched to a gene: 1. The germline V gene has CDR1 KGHSY and CDR2 FQNENV. CDR3 length equals 14 residues. The CDR3 bases are TGTGCCAGCAGCCAACGGACAGGGAAAAACATTCAGTACTTC. It translates to CASSQRTGKNIQYF.

The genes are TRBV15 and TRBJ2-1; TRBD2 might be the D (5 bases). The V gene lost 1 base and the J gene lost 5 bases, with 12 bases spanning the gap. Looked up from germline, CDR1 is LNHNV and CDR2 is YYDKDF (reference sequence). The CDR3 length is 15 residues. The CDR3: CATSRGLEANNEQFF. CDR3 nucleotides: TGTGCCACCAGCAGAGGGCTGGAGGCCAACAATGAGCAGTTCTTC.